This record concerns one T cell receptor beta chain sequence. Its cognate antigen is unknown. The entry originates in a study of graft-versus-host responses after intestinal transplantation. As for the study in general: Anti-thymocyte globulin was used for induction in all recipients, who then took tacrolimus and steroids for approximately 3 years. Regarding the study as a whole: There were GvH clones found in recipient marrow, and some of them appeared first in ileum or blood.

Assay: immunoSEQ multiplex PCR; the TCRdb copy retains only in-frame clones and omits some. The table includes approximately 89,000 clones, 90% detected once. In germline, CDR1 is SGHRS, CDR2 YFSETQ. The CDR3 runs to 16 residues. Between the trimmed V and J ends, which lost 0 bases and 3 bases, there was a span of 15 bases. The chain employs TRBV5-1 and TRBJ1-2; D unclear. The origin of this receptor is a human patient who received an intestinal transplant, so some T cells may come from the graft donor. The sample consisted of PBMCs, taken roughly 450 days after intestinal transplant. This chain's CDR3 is CASSLGWGLAHYGYTF. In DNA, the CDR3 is TGCGCCAGCAGCTTGGGTTGGGGATTGGCTCACTATGGCTACACCTTC.